This T cell receptor beta chain was sequenced in a study of identical twins. Study conclusions and caveats: Compared with unrelated sharing, twin-shared out-of-frame alpha sequences had more low-probability sequences. Zero-insertion results could be subject to partial confounding by invariant MAIT and iNKT cells.

TCRdb called the 5' RACE reads again in MiXCR, with one record for every CDR3 protein. Of roughly 1,500,000 distinct CDR3 sequences in the sample, 32% were seen once. Details on this clonotype: As yet, its antigen is unknown.

Germline CDR1 reads MGHRA; CDR2 reads YSYEKL. This CDR3 spans 16 amino acids. V was cut by 4 bases and J by 11 bases, with 26 bases left in between. The chain has TRBV4-1 and TRBJ2-5, with D possibly TRBD1 on 6 matching bases. The receptor was isolated from a newborn girl in good health. Sequencing was done on a sample of cord blood. For the CDR3, the DNA is TGCGCCAGCAGCCCCCGTAGGGCAGGGGAAAACAATGAGCAGTACTTC. Amino acid sequence: CASSPRRAGENNEQYF.